A selection of T cell receptor beta chains follows, all from one sample in a study of OX40 agonist ivuxolimab in advanced cancers. The assay was immunoSEQ multiplex PCR, and TCRdb's table has in-frame clones only and misses some. The table has approximately 94,000 clones, around 91% seen once. The sample consisted of CD4+ or CD8+ T cells sorted from blood, taken in a trial of the OX40 agonist ivuxolimab. The receptors shown here come from an adult with an advanced solid tumor such as melanoma, head and neck, liver or kidney cancer. Each CDR3 is given with its conserved first and last residue. D genes are given only for firm matches. Clone sizes are given selectively: once, few, many, or a class where the clone is expanded.

-	14	-	TRBJ1-5	TRBV30	CAWSVGDFYQPQHF	TGTGCCTGGAGTGTAGGGGACTTCTATCAGCCCCAGCATTTT
-	11	-	TRBJ2-7	TRBV6-6	CASSIQYEQYF	TGTGCCAGCAGTATCCAATACGAGCAGTACTTC
-	18	-	TRBJ2-5	TRBV7-9	CASSYSRGPGRKQETQYF	TGTGCCAGCAGCTACTCGAGGGGTCCCGGCAGGAAACAAGAGACCCAGTACTTC
-	17	-	TRBJ2-3	TRBV7-8	CASSGLQGGESTDTQYF	TGTGCCAGCAGCGGCTTGCAGGGCGGGGAAAGCACAGATACGCAGTATTTT
-	15	-	TRBJ2-1	TRBV7-2	CASSLRRADYNEQFF	TGTGCCAGCAGCTTAAGGCGAGCGGACTACAATGAGCAGTTCTTC
-	11	-	TRBJ2-7	TRBV20-1	CSASGSYEQYF	TGCAGTGCTAGCGGGTCGTACGAGCAGTACTTC
-	13	-	TRBJ2-7	TRBV9	CASSGANSYEQYF	TGTGCCAGCAGCGGGGCGAACTCCTACGAGCAGTACTTC
-	16	-	TRBJ1-5	TRBV28	CASRSSVGFLSQPQHF	TGTGCCAGCAGAAGTTCGGTGGGCTTCTTAAGTCAGCCCCAGCATTTT
once	16	TRBD2	TRBJ2-5	TRBV4-2	CASSTRLARKGETQYF	TGTGCCAGCAGCACCCGACTAGCTCGGAAGGGAGAGACCCAGTACTTC
-	16	-	TRBJ2-5	TRBV28	CASSPTGLAGQETQYF	TGTGCCAGCAGCCCGACGGGGTTGGCGGGGCAAGAGACCCAGTACTTC
-	18	TRBD2	TRBJ2-5	TRBV13	CASSGLRGSGRAYETQYF	TGTGCCAGCAGCGGACTCCGGGGTAGCGGGAGGGCCTATGAGACCCAGTACTTC
-	17	TRBD1	TRBJ1-2	TRBV19	CASSRGQGIAANYGYTF	TGTGCCAGTAGTCGTGGACAGGGAATCGCGGCTAACTATGGCTACACCTTC
-	16	-	TRBJ1-2	TRBV7-9	CASSPTTAQEWYGYTF	TGTGCCAGCAGCCCAACAACCGCTCAGGAGTGGTATGGCTACACCTTC
-	14	-	TRBJ1-1	TRBV5-1	CASSRGDGNTEAFF	TGCGCCAGCAGCCGGGGGGACGGGAACACTGAAGCTTTCTTT
-	15	-	TRBJ1-2	TRBV7-2	CASSLWLGSDDGYTF	TGTGCCAGCAGCTTATGGTTAGGATCTGACGATGGCTACACCTTC
once	17	-	TRBJ2-6	TRBV9	CASSVVGLRSGANVLTF	TGTGCCAGCAGCGTAGTGGGACTGAGATCTGGGGCCAACGTCCTGACTTTC
-	16	-	TRBJ2-3	TRBV15	CATSRGGSGYTDTQYF	TGTGCCACCAGCAGAGGTGGCAGCGGATACACAGATACGCAGTATTTT
-	13	-	TRBJ1-1	TRBV11-2	CASSANRNTEAFF	TGTGCCAGCAGCGCAAACAGGAACACTGAAGCTTTCTTT
-	14	-	TRBJ1-2	TRBV11-2	CASSVLGQGYGYTF	TGTGCCAGCAGCGTTCTAGGGCAGGGATACGGCTACACCTTC
-	16	-	TRBJ2-2	TRBV14	CASSQATAFTDGELFF	TGTGCCAGCAGCCAAGCAACAGCTTTTACGGACGGGGAGCTGTTTTTT
-	18	TRBD2	TRBJ2-3	TRBV7-2	CASSGGWGLAGEGDTQYF	TGTGCCAGCAGCGGCGGGTGGGGACTAGCGGGAGAAGGAGATACGCAGTATTTT
-	17	TRBD2	TRBJ2-5	TRBV7-9	CASSPPGTSGVQETQYF	TGTGCCAGCAGCCCCCCTGGGACTAGCGGAGTACAAGAGACCCAGTACTTC
-	14	-	TRBJ1-6	TRBV5-4	CASSQGRGNSPLHF	TGTGCCAGCAGCCAGGGAAGGGGTAATTCACCCCTCCACTTT
-	17	-	TRBJ2-6	TRBV9	CASSPWDGLSGANVLTF	TGTGCCAGCAGCCCTTGGGACGGGCTCTCTGGGGCCAACGTCCTGACTTTC
once	16	TRBD1	TRBJ1-3	TRBV9	CASSPKGAGPGNTIYF	TGTGCCAGCAGCCCGAAGGGGGCAGGTCCCGGAAACACCATATATTTT
-	16	TRBD2	TRBJ2-7	TRBV5-1	CASRPGLAGVRYEQYF	TGCGCCAGCAGGCCGGGACTAGCGGGAGTGAGGTACGAGCAGTACTTC
-	15	-	TRBJ1-4	TRBV19	CASSIAGEANEKLFF	TGTGCCAGTAGTATAGCCGGGGAAGCTAATGAAAAACTGTTTTTT
-	14	-	TRBJ1-3	TRBV7-6	CASSLRGGGNTIYF	TGTGCCAGCAGCTTACGCGGGGGTGGAAACACCATATATTTT
-	16	TRBD2	TRBJ2-5	TRBV7-8	CASSLNRAGVWETQYF	TGTGCCAGCAGCTTAAATCGAGCGGGAGTGTGGGAGACCCAGTACTTC
-	12	-	TRBJ2-7	TRBV5-8	CASSLFANEQYF	TGTGCCAGCAGCTTGTTTGCTAACGAGCAGTACTTC
-	16	-	TRBJ1-2	TRBV1	CTSSQLTGPGRDRYTF	TGCACCAGCAGCCAATTGACAGGGCCCGGCCGTGATCGCTACACCTTC
-	16	-	TRBJ2-1	TRBV6-6	CASSQTTGVSYNEQFF	TGTGCCAGCAGTCAAACTACGGGAGTCTCCTACAATGAGCAGTTCTTC
-	18	TRBD1	TRBJ2-2	TRBV7-9	CASSPSWGRTGGTGELFF	TGTGCCAGCAGCCCCTCTTGGGGCCGGACAGGGGGAACCGGGGAGCTGTTTTTT
-	16	-	TRBJ2-3	TRBV7-2	CASSLQAEVSTDTQYF	TGTGCCAGCAGCTTACAAGCGGAAGTAAGCACAGATACGCAGTATTTT
-	14	-	TRBJ2-7	TRBV28	CASSVTQVTYEQYF	TGTGCCAGCAGTGTGACCCAAGTTACCTACGAGCAGTACTTC
-	14	-	TRBJ2-4	TRBV19	CASGNIGDKNIQYF	TGTGCCAGTGGGAACATAGGAGACAAAAACATTCAGTACTTC
-	13	TRBD2	TRBJ2-7	TRBV10-3	CATARDYFGEQYF	TGTGCCACCGCCCGGGACTACTTCGGCGAGCAGTACTTC
-	14	-	TRBJ2-2	TRBV7-2	CASKPSGRAGELFF	TGTGCCAGCAAGCCCTCCGGAAGGGCCGGGGAGCTGTTTTTT
few	16	-	TRBJ1-3	TRBV7-2	CASSLAGARAGNTIYF	TGTGCCAGCAGCTTAGCGGGAGCGAGGGCTGGAAACACCATATATTTT
-	20	-	TRBJ2-3	TRBV21-1	CASSNCSGLAGGPSTDTQYF	TGTGCCAGCAGCAACTGCTCGGGACTAGCGGGAGGGCCTAGCACAGATACGCAGTATTTT
-	16	-	TRBJ1-1	TRBV18	CASAPGGPQMNTEAFF	TGTGCCAGCGCCCCAGGAGGGCCCCAGATGAACACTGAAGCTTTCTTT
-	16	-	TRBJ2-3	TRBV27	CASSLTPAGLTDTQYF	TGTGCCAGCAGTTTAACCCCAGCGGGCCTCACAGATACGCAGTATTTT